Following are 4 T cell receptor beta chains from one sample sequenced in a study of shared clonotypes between healthy human individuals. CD45RO-negative CD8 cells positively selected for CCR7 made up the naive population, which excluded terminally differentiated effector memory CD45RA+ cells. Method: immunoSEQ multiplex PCR; TCRdb's copy keeps in-frame clones and lacks some. The sample lists about 2,100,000 clones; 90% to 95% were seen once. Sequencing was carried out using naive CD8+ T cells from PBMCs. Receptor source: a man aged 18-30 years in good health. Some clones in this sample may be carry-over from other donors' samples.

This rearrangement joins TRBV7-2 to TRBJ2-7; TRBD2 matches 11 bases. This CDR3 has 17 amino acids. The V gene's germline CDR1 is SGHTA and CDR2 FQGNSA. Germline trimming cut 9 bases from V and 5 bases from J; bases unmatched to any gene: 18. This chain's CDR3 is CASTLTSGSMGLDEQYF. For the CDR3, the DNA is TGTGCCAGTACCCTTACTAGCGGGAGCATGGGTCTCGACGAGCAGTACTTC.

This chain uses TRBV11-2 with TRBJ2-7; TRBD1 aligns across 7 bases. From germline, CDR1 is SGHAT and CDR2 FQNNGV. There are 15 residues in the CDR3. V trimming: 7 bases; J trimming: 2 bases; junction bases outside the gene matches: 11. CDR3 DNA: TGTGCCAGCACCACTCCGGGACAGCAACCCTACGAGCAGTACTTC. Translated: CASTTPGQQPYEQYF.

The J gene is TRBJ1-5, the V gene TRBV10-1; D is uncertain. The germline gives CDR1 WNHNN, CDR2 SYGVQD (reference sequence). This CDR3 region has 24 residues. Trimming pared 6 bases from V and 0 bases from J, leaving 39 bases between. The DNA of the CDR3 is TGCGCCAGCAGCCCTTTCTCTTTTTCCCTTGGCCGTCGAGAGCACTTCTATAGCAATCAGCCCCAGCATTTT. Translated: CASSPFSFSLGRREHFYSNQPQHF.

V usage is TRBV7-9 and J usage is TRBJ2-7; no clear D. CDR1 is SEHNR and CDR2 is FQNEAQ in the germline V gene (reference sequence). CDR3 length: 13 residues. Trimming stripped 5 bases from V and 4 bases from J, with 12 bases between. The CDR3 sequence: CASSPVSRYEQYF. The CDR3 nucleotides are TGTGCCAGCAGCCCCGTGTCCAGATACGAGCAGTACTTC.